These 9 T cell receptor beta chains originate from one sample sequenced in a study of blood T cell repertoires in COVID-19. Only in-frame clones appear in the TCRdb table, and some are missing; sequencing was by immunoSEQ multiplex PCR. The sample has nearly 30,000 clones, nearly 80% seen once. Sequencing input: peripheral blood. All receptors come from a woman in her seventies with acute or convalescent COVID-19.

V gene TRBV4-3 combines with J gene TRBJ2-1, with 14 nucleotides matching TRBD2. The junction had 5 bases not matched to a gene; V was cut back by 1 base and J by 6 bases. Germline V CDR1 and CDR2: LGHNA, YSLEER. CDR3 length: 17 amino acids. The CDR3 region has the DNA TGCGCCAGCAGCCAAGGGACTAGCGGGGGGACAAGCAATGAGCAGTTCTTC. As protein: CASSQGTSGGTSNEQFF.

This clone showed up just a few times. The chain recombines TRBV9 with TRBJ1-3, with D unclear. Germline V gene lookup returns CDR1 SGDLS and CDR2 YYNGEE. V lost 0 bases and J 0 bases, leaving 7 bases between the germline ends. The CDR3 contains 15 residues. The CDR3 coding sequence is TGTGCCAGCAGCGTAGGCGTATCCTCTGGAAACACCATATATTTT. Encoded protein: CASSVGVSSGNTIYF.

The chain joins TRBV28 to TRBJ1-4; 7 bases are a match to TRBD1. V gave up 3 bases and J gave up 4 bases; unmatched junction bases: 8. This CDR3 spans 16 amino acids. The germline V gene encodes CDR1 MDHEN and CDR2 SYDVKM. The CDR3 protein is CASSFLSGQINEKLFF. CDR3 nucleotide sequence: TGTGCCAGCAGTTTCCTATCGGGACAGATTAATGAAAAACTGTTTTTT.

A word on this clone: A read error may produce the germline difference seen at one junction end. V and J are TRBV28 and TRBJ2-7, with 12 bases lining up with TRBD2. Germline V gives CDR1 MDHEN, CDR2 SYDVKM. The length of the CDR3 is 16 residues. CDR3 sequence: CASTLSTSGRTREQYF. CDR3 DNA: TGTGCCAGCACTTTATCGACTAGCGGGAGAACGAGGGAGCAGTACTTC. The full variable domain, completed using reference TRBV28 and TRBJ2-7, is DVKVTQSSRYLVKRTGEKVFLECVQDMDHENMFWYRQDPGLGLRLIYFSYDVKMKEKGDIPEGYSVSREKKERFSLILESASTNQTSMYLCASTLSTSGRTREQYFGPGTRLTVT.

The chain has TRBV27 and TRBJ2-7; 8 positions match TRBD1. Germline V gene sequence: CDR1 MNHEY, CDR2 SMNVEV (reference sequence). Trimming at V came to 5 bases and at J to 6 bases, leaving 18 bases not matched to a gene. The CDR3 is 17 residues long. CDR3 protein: CASSPLLQGERMGEQYF. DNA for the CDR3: TGTGCCAGCAGTCCTCTTCTACAGGGGGAGAGGATGGGCGAGCAGTACTTC.

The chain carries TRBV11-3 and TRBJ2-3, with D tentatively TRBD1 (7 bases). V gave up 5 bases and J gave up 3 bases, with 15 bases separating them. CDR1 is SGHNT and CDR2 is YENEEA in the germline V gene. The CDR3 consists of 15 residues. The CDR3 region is CASSPGGQRTDTQYF. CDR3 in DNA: TGTGCCAGCAGCCCCGGGGGACAGAGGACAGATACGCAGTATTTT.

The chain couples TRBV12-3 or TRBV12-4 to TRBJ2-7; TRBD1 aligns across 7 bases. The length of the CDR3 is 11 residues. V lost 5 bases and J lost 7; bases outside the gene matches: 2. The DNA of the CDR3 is TGTGCCAGCAGTCACAGGGGTGAGCAGTACTTC. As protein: CASSHRGEQYF.

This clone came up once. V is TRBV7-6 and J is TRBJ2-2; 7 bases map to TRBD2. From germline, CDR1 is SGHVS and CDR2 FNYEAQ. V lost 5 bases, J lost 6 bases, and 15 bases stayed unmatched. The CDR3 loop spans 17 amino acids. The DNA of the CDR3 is TGTGCCAGCAGCCCCTGGGGGGGAGCGACTGGGGCCGGGGAGCTGTTTTTT. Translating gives CASSPWGGATGAGELFF.

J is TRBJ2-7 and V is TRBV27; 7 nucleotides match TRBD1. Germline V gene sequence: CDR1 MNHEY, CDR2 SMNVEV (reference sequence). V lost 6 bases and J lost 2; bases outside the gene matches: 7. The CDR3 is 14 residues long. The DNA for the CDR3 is TGTGCCAGCAGACCCGGACAGGTGACCTACGAGCAGTACTTC. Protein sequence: CASRPGQVTYEQYF.